This TCR beta chain appears in the sequencing data of a study of CD8+CD57+ T cells in acquired aplastic anemia. Study overall: Sorted CD4+ and CD8+ cell DNA averaged approximately 3 ug. CD4+ cell libraries from healthy donors averaged around 11 million reads. Whole-study results and caveats: Patients and controls turned out to have approximately 29 CD8+ CDR3 sequences in common. Patients and controls had CD8+ Simpson's diversity values that were not significantly distinct.

The use of genomic DNA as template underpinned the TCR beta VDJ and CDR3 profiling. TCRdb called the reads again in MiXCR, with one record for every CDR3 protein. Of some 44,000 distinct CDR3 sequences in the sample, 65% to 70% are singletons; the top ten hold under 25%. As to this clonotype: What it recognizes is unknown.

Germline values: CDR1 SGHVS, CDR2 FQNEAQ. V dropped 4 bases and J dropped 7 bases, with 22 bases sitting between them. CDR3 length: 16 amino acids. The gene calls are TRBV7-8 and TRBJ1-2, with a possible D match to TRBD1 (5 bases). This receptor was taken from a human donor in good health, serving as a control. The sequenced sample was sorted CD4+, CD8+, or CD8+CD57+ T cells (not recorded which) from PBMCs. The CDR3 is CASSSSGTAGAVGYTF. CDR3 in DNA: TGTGCCAGCAGCTCGTCCGGGACCGCTGGGGCCGTTGGCTACACCTTC.